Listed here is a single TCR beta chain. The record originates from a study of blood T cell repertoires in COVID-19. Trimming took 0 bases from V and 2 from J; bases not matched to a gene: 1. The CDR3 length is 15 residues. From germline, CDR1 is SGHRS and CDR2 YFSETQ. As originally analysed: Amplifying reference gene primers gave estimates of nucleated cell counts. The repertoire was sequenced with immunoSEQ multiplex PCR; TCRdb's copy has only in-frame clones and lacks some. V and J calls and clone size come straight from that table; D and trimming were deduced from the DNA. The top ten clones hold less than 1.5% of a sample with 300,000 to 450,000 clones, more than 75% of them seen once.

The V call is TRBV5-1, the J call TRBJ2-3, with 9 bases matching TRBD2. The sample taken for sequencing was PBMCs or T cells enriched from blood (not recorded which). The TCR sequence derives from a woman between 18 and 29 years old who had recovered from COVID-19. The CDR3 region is CASSLVAGATDTQYF. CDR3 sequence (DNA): TGCGCCAGCAGCTTGGTAGCGGGGGCCACAGATACGCAGTATTTT.